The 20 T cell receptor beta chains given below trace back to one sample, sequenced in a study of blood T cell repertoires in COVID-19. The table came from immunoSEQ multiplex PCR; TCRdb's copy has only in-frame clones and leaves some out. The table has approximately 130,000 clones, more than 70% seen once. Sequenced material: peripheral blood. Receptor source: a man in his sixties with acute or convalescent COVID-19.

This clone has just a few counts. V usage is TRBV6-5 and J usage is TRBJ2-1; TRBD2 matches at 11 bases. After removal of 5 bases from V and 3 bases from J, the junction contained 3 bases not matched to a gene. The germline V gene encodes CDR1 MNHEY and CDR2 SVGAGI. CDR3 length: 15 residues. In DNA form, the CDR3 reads TGTGCCAGCAGTAGAGGGACTAGCGGCTACAATGAGCAGTTCTTC. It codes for CASSRGTSGYNEQFF.

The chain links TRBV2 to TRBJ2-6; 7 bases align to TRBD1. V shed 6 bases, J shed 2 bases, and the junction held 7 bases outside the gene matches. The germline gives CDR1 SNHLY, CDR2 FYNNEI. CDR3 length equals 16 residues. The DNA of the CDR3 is TGTGCCAGCAGCTATATGCAGGGGGCTGGGGCCAACGTCCTGACTTTC. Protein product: CASSYMQGAGANVLTF.

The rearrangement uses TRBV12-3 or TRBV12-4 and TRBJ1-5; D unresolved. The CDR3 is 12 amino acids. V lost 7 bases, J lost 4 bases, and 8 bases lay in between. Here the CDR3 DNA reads TGTGCCAGCATGGAGCGAAATCAGCCCCAGCATTTT. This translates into CASMERNQPQHF.

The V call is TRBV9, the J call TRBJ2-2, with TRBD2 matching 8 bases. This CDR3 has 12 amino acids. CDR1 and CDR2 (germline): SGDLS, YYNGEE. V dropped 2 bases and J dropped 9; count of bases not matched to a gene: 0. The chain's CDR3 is CASSVSGRELFF. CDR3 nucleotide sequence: TGTGCCAGCAGCGTTAGCGGGAGGGAGCTGTTTTTT.

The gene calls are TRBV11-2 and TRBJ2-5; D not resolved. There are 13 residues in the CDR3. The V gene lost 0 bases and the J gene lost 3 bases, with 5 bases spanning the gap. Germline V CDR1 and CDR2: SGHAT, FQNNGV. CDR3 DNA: TGTGCCAGCAGCTTAGACACGGAAGAGACCCAGTACTTC. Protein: CASSLDTEETQYF.

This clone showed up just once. CDR3 nucleotide sequence: TGTGCCACCAAGCGGGAAGAAAGCTCCTACGAGCAGTACTTC. The encoded protein is CATKREESSYEQYF. The chain carries TRBV28 and TRBJ2-7; TRBD2 matches at 7 bases. Losses at the gene ends were 10 bases for V and 0 bases for J; bases not matched to a gene: 9. The CDR3 covers 14 residues. Germline-derived CDR1 and CDR2 are MDHEN and SYDVKM.

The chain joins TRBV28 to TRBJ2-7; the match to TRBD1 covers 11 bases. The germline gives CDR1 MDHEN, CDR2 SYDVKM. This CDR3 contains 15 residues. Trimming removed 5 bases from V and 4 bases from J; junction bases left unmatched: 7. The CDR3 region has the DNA TGTGCCAGCAGTCATAGGACAGGGGGCCGGTACGAGCAGTACTTC. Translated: CASSHRTGGRYEQYF.

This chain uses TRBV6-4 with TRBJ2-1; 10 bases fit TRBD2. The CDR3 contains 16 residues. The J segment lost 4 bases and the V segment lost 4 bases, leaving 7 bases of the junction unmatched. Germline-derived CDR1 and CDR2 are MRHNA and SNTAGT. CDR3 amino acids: CASSGLPGLAYNEQFF. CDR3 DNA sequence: TGTGCCAGCAGTGGATTGCCGGGACTAGCGTACAATGAGCAGTTCTTC.

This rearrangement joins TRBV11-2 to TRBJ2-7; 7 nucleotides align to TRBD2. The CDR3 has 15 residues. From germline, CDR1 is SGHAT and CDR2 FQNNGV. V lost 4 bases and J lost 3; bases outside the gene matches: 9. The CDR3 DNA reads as TGTGCCAGCAGCTGGGGGGGGATGGGAGGCTACGAGCAGTACTTC. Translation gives CASSWGGMGGYEQYF. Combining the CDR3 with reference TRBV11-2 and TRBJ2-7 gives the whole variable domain EAGVAQSPRYKIIEKRQSVAFWCNPISGHATLYWYQQILGQGPKLLIQFQNNGVVDDSQLPKDRFSAERLKGVDSTLKIQPAKLEDSAVYLCASSWGGMGGYEQYFGPGTRLTVT.

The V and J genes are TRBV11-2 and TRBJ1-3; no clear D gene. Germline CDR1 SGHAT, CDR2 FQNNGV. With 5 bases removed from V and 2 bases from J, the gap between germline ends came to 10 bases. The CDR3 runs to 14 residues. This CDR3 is CASSTPRAGNTIYF. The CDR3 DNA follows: TGTGCCAGCAGCACCCCCCGGGCTGGAAACACCATATATTTT.

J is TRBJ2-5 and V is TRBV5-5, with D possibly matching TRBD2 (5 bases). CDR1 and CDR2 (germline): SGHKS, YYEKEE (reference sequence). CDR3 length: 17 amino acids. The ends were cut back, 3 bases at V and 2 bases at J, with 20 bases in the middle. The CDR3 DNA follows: TGTGCCAGCAGCTCTTCCTGGAGGCCTTCTACTCAAGAGACCCAGTACTTC. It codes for CASSSSWRPSTQETQYF.

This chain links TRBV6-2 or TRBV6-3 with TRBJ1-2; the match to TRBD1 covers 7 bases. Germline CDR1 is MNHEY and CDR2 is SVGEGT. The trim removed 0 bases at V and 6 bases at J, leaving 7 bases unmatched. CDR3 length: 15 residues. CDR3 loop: CASSYSTTGPHGYTF. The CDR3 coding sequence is TGTGCCAGCAGTTACTCTACGACAGGGCCCCATGGCTACACCTTC.

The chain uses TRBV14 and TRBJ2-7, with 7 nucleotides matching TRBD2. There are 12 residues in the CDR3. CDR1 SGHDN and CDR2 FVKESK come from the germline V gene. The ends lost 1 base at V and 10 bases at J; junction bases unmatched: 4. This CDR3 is CASSQVGTKQYF. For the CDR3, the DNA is TGTGCCAGCAGCCAAGTGGGGACTAAACAGTACTTC.

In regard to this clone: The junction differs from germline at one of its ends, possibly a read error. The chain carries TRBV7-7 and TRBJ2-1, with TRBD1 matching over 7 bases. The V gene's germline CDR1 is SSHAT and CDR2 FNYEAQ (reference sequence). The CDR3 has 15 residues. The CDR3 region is CASSLGDSRYNEQFF. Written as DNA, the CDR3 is TGTGCTAGCAGCTTAGGGGACAGTCGGTACAATGAGCAGTTCTTC.

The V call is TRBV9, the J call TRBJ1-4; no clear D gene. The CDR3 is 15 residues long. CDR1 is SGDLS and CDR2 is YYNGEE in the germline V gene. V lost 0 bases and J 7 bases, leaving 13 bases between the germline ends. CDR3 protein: CASSVGFQTGEKLFF. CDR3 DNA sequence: TGTGCCAGCAGCGTAGGCTTTCAAACGGGTGAAAAACTGTTTTTT.

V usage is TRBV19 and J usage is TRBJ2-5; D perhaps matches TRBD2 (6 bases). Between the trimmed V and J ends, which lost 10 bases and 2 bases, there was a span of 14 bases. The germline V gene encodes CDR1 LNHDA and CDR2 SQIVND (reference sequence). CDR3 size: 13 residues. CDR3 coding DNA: TGTGCCACCTCCTGGAGCGGGCAAGAGACCCAGTACTTC. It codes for CATSWSGQETQYF.

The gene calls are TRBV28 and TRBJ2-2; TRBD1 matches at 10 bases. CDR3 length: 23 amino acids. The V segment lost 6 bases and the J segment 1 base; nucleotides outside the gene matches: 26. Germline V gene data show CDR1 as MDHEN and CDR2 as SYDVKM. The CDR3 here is CASRPATGGSGNRGDMNTGELFF. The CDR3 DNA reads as TGTGCCAGCAGGCCCGCGACAGGGGGCTCGGGGAACCGGGGGGATATGAACACCGGGGAGCTGTTTTTT.

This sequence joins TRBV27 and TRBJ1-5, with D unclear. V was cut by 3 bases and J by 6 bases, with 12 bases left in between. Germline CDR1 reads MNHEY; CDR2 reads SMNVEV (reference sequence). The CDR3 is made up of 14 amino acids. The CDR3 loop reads CASSFLGRTQPQHF. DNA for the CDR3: TGTGCCAGCAGTTTCCTTGGGAGGACTCAGCCCCAGCATTTT.

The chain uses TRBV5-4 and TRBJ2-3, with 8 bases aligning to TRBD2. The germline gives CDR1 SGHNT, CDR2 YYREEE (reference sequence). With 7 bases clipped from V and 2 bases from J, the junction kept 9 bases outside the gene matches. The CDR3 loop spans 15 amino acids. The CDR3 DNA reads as TGTGCCAGCCTGGAAGCTAGCGGGCTCACAGATACGCAGTATTTT. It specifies CASLEASGLTDTQYF. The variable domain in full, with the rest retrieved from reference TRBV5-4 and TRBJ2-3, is ETGVTQSPTHLIKTRGQQVTLRCSSQSGHNTVSWYQQALGQGPQFIFQYYREEENGRGNFPPRFSGLQFPNYSSELNVNALELDDSALYLCASLEASGLTDTQYFGPGTRLTVL.

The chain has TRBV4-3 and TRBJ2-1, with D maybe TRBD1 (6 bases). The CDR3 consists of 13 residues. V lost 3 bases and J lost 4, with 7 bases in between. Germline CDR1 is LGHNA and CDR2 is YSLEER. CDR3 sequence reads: CASSQGQYNEQFF. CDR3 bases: TGCGCCAGCAGCCAGGGACAATACAATGAGCAGTTCTTC.